One and the same sample provided the 23 T cell receptor beta chains below, sequenced in a study of beta chain features in type 1 diabetes. Study-level findings and limits: In all four CD4+ subsets, TCRB CDR3 length was significantly, moderately reduced in type 1 diabetes.

The study reverse transcribed the entire isolated RNA, so it sequenced expressed TCRB transcripts. Assay used: immunoSEQ multiplex PCR; TCRdb lists only in-frame clones, some missing. The sample lists roughly 150,000 clones; roughly 60% were seen once. These receptors' targets are unknown. The sequenced sample consisted of naive CD4+ T cells from blood. The receptors come from a man in his thirties or forties with type 1 diabetes.

In regard to this clone: This sample also contains other DNA sequences that code for the same CDR3. The rearrangement uses TRBV30 and TRBJ2-1; no firm D call. This CDR3 has 11 residues. The V gene lost 0 bases and the J gene lost 3 bases, with 0 bases spanning the gap. Germline CDR1 reads GTSNPN; CDR2 reads SVGIG (reference sequence). In DNA, the CDR3 is TGTGCCTGGAGTGTCTACAATGAGCAGTTCTTC. Its protein product is CAWSVYNEQFF.

The V gene is TRBV9, the J gene TRBJ2-5; TRBD2 might be the D (6 bases). The CDR3 length is 13 residues. The V end lost 1 base, the J end lost 4 bases, and 8 bases lay between the germline ends. Germline V gives CDR1 SGDLS, CDR2 YYNGEE. DNA for the CDR3: TGTGCCAGCAGCGTACAGGGAGGAGAGACCCAGTACTTC. Encoded protein: CASSVQGGETQYF.

This sequence joins TRBV20-1 and TRBJ2-3; no reliable D call. Germline values: CDR1 DFQATT, CDR2 SNEGSKA (reference sequence). The V gene lost 7 bases and the J gene lost 4 bases, with 9 bases spanning the gap. The CDR3 totals 11 residues. CDR3: CSEKIADTQYF. CDR3 nucleotides: TGCAGTGAAAAGATTGCAGATACGCAGTATTTT.

The V call is TRBV4-1, the J call TRBJ1-4, with D uncertain. Trimming left V 0 bases short and J 0 bases short, with 8 bases between. This CDR3 is built from 16 residues. CDR1 is MGHRA and CDR2 is YSYEKL in the germline V gene. Written as DNA, the CDR3 is TGCGCCAGCAGCCAAGAGAGCGGGACAACTAATGAAAAACTGTTTTTT. Amino acids: CASSQESGTTNEKLFF.

This clone came up a few times. The V and J genes are TRBV11-2 and TRBJ2-3; the D gene is possibly TRBD1 (5 bases). The ends were cut back, 6 bases at V and 3 bases at J, with 10 bases in the middle. CDR1 and CDR2 from the germline V gene are SGHAT and FQNNGV. There are 13 residues in the CDR3. CDR3 in amino acids: CASRIQGTDTQYF. CDR3 DNA sequence: TGTGCCAGCAGAATCCAGGGTACAGATACGCAGTATTTT.

The chain couples TRBV5-4 to TRBJ2-5; 9 nucleotides line up with TRBD1. J was trimmed by 1 base and V by 3 bases; bases with no gene match: 1. From germline, CDR1 is SGHNT and CDR2 YYREEE (reference sequence). The CDR3 has 14 residues. The CDR3 sequence: CASSSQGAQETQYF. The DNA for the CDR3 is TGTGCCAGCAGCTCACAGGGGGCCCAAGAGACCCAGTACTTC.

The chain combines TRBV6-5 with TRBJ1-1; D not certain. Deletions cut 6 bases from V and 2 bases from J, with 16 bases between. Germline V lookup: CDR1 MNHEY, CDR2 SVGAGI. The CDR3 runs to 15 residues. CDR3 loop: CASSDPTRTNTEAFF. The CDR3 DNA sequence: TGTGCCAGCAGCGACCCAACCCGGACCAACACTGAAGCTTTCTTT.

This rearrangement joins TRBV29-1 to TRBJ2-2, with TRBD1 matching over 8 bases. There are 14 residues in the CDR3. The ends lost 6 bases at V and 4 bases at J; junction bases unmatched: 7. The germline V gene encodes CDR1 SQVTM and CDR2 ANQGSEA. This chain's CDR3 is CSVGQGLGTGELFF. CDR3 nucleotides: TGCAGCGTCGGACAGGGATTGGGCACCGGGGAGCTGTTTTTT.

V gene TRBV29-1 combines with J gene TRBJ1-4; D is ambiguous. Trimming shortened V by 4 bases and J by 5 bases, and 11 bases separated the two germline ends. From germline, CDR1 is SQVTM and CDR2 ANQGSEA. The length of the CDR3 is 13 residues. CDR3 coding DNA: TGCAGCGTTGCGGCGGGAGTCAATGAAAAACTGTTTTTT. Protein product: CSVAAGVNEKLFF.

The rearrangement uses TRBV6-4 and TRBJ2-1; 7 nucleotides agree with TRBD1. The germline CDR1 and CDR2 sequences are MRHNA and SNTAGT. Germline trimming cut 5 bases from V and 6 bases from J; bases unmatched to any gene: 7. The CDR3 is made up of 14 amino acids. CDR3 sequence: CASSTGVPPNEQFF. The CDR3 DNA reads TGTGCCAGCAGTACAGGGGTTCCCCCCAATGAGCAGTTCTTC.

A few counts support this clone. The CDR3 coding sequence is TGCAGCGTTGTTGCGTTGCTAGTAGAAGAGACCCAGTACTTC. Translation gives CSVVALLVEETQYF. V is TRBV29-1 and J is TRBJ2-5; D uncertain. This CDR3 region has 14 residues. With 4 bases removed from V and 3 bases from J, the gap between germline ends came to 15 bases. Germline V CDR1 and CDR2: SQVTM, ANQGSEA.

The CDR3 DNA sequence: TGCAGTGTCCGCTATGGCTACACCTTC. Translation: CSVRYGYTF. The chain joins TRBV20-1 to TRBJ1-2; D is undetermined. The CDR3 runs to 9 residues. Germline V gene sequence: CDR1 DFQATT, CDR2 SNEGSKA (reference sequence). V lost 7 bases to trimming and J lost 4 bases, with 4 bases between them.

This sequence joins TRBV7-9 and TRBJ2-2; no firm D call. V dropped 2 bases and J dropped 3 bases, with 10 bases sitting between them. This CDR3 region has 15 residues. The germline V gene encodes CDR1 SEHNR and CDR2 FQNEAQ (reference sequence). The CDR3 DNA follows: TGTGCCAGCAGCTTATATGACACTGACACCGGGGAGCTGTTTTTT. As protein: CASSLYDTDTGELFF. Full variable domain (remainder filled in from reference TRBV7-9 and TRBJ2-2): DTGVSQNPRHKITKRGQNVTFRCDPISEHNRLYWYRQTLGQGPEFLTYFQNEAQLEKSRLLSDRFSAERPKGSFSTLEIQRTEQGDSAMYLCASSLYDTDTGELFFGEGSRLTVL.

The CDR3 is CSVRGLYQETQYF. CDR3 sequence (DNA): TGCAGCGTGAGGGGGTTGTACCAAGAGACCCAGTACTTC. The gene calls are TRBV29-1 and TRBJ2-5; D is possibly TRBD1 (6 bases). Between the trimmed V and J ends, which lost 6 bases and 0 bases, there was a span of 11 bases. The CDR3 contains 13 residues. CDR1 and CDR2 (germline): SQVTM, ANQGSEA.

This clone was recorded a few times. This sequence joins TRBV29-1 and TRBJ2-4; 9 bases map to TRBD1. Trimming at V came to 5 bases and at J to 7 bases, leaving 3 bases not matched to a gene. CDR3 length: 12 amino acids. Germline lookup yields CDR1 SQVTM and CDR2 ANQGSEA. The CDR3 DNA reads TGCAGCGTTATGACAGGGGGGAACATTCAGTACTTC. Translating gives CSVMTGGNIQYF.

The chain carries TRBV9 and TRBJ2-1; either TRBD1 or TRBD2 may fit D (6 bases each). The CDR3 extends over 15 amino acids. V was clipped by 0 bases and J by 6 bases, with 13 bases between them. The germline V gene has CDR1 SGDLS and CDR2 YYNGEE. The CDR3 nucleotides read TGTGCCAGCAGCGTAGCTGGGGGGCGCTTCAATGAGCAGTTCTTC. Residues: CASSVAGGRFNEQFF.

Only a few counts were recorded for this clone. The chain carries TRBV30 and TRBJ2-7, with TRBD1 identical over 10 bases. CDR3 length: 15 amino acids. CDR1 is GTSNPN and CDR2 is SVGIG in the germline V gene (reference sequence). V dropped 3 bases and J dropped 6; count of bases not matched to a gene: 11. CDR3 sequence (DNA): TGTGCCTGGAGCCGAACCGGGACAGGGGTTGGCGAGCAGTACTTC. Amino acids: CAWSRTGTGVGEQYF.

This clone has only a few counts. This chain uses TRBV11-2 with TRBJ2-7, with a weak D call TRBD1 (5 bases). The germline V gene encodes CDR1 SGHAT and CDR2 FQNNGV. This CDR3 has 12 residues. V lost 5 bases and J lost 6, with 11 bases in between. CDR3 DNA sequence: TGTGCCAGCAGCGCTGGGGCTTCCGAGCAGTACTTC. Translated: CASSAGASEQYF. Full variable domain (remainder filled in from reference TRBV11-2 and TRBJ2-7): EAGVAQSPRYKIIEKRQSVAFWCNPISGHATLYWYQQILGQGPKLLIQFQNNGVVDDSQLPKDRFSAERLKGVDSTLKIQPAKLEDSAVYLCASSAGASEQYFGPGTRLTVT.

The rearrangement links TRBV25-1 to TRBJ2-3; D perhaps matches TRBD2 (5 bases). Germline CDR1 is MGHDK and CDR2 is SYGVNS. The CDR3 sequence is 14 residues long. V was clipped by 2 bases and J by 4 bases, with 10 bases between them. In DNA, the CDR3 is TGTGCCAGCAGTGAAGTCCTAGCTTCAGATACGCAGTATTTT. Translating gives CASSEVLASDTQYF. Filled out from reference TRBV25-1 and TRBJ2-3, the complete variable domain reads EADIYQTPRYLVIGTGKKITLECSQTMGHDKMYWYQQDPGMELHLIHYSYGVNSTEKGDLSSESTVSRIRTEHFPLTLESARPSHTSQYLCASSEVLASDTQYFGPGTRLTVL.

The chain couples TRBV7-9 to TRBJ2-2; D is uncertain. The CDR3 runs 14 residues. V lost 0 bases and J lost 5, with 7 bases in between. Per the germline V gene, CDR1 is SEHNR and CDR2 is FQNEAQ (reference sequence). The CDR3 sequence is CASSLAPQTGELFF. CDR3 coding DNA: TGTGCCAGCAGCTTAGCACCGCAGACCGGGGAGCTGTTTTTT.

The rearrangement joins TRBV7-2 to TRBJ2-1; perhaps D is TRBD1 or TRBD2 (5 bases each). CDR1 SGHTA and CDR2 FQGNSA come from the germline V gene. Between the trimmed V and J ends, which lost 4 bases and 0 bases, there was a span of 10 bases. This CDR3 region has 15 residues. The CDR3 coding sequence is TGTGCCAGCAGCTGGGACGGGGTCTCCTACAATGAGCAGTTCTTC. The encoded protein is CASSWDGVSYNEQFF.

This clone has only one observation. V and J are TRBV30 and TRBJ1-5; tentatively, D is TRBD1 (6 bases). CDR1 and CDR2 from the germline V gene are GTSNPN and SVGIG (reference sequence). The CDR3 is made up of 16 amino acids. The V end was cut by 2 bases, the J end by 4 bases, with 18 bases between. Here the CDR3 reads CAWSSLRQGINQPQHF. The CDR3 nucleotides read TGTGCCTGGAGTTCACTCCGGCAGGGGATTAATCAGCCCCAGCATTTT.

The V and J genes are TRBV6-5 and TRBJ1-2, with D perhaps matching TRBD1 (5 bases). Germline loops: CDR1 MNHEY, CDR2 SVGAGI. CDR3 length: 12 residues. Trimming removed 7 bases at V and 4 bases at J, with 10 bases between. The CDR3 region is CASTPGGYGYTF. DNA for the CDR3: TGTGCCAGCACCCCGGGGGGCTATGGCTACACCTTC.